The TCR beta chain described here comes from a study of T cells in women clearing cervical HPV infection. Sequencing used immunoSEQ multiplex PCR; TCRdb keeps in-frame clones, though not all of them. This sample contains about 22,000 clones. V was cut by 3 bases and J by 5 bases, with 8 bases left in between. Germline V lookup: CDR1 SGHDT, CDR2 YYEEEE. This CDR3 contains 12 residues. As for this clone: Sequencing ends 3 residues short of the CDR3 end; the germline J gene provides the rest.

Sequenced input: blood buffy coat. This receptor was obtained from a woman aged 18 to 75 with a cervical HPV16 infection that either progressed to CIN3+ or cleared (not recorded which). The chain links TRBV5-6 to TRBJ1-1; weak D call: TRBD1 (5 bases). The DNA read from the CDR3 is TGTGCCAGCAGCTGGCAGGGAACTGAA. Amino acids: CASSWQGTE. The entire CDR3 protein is CASSWQGTEAFF. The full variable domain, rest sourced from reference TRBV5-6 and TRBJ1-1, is DAGVTQSPTHLIKTRGQQVTLRCSPKSGHDTVSWYQQALGQGPQFIFQYYEEEERQRGNFPDRFSGHQFPNYSSELNVNALLLGDSALYLCASSWQGTEAFFGQGTRLTVV.